The rows below give T cell receptor beta chains drawn from one sample of a study. TCRdb independently ran MiXCR on the RT-PCR reads; one entry per CDR3 protein. The sample lists over a thousand distinct CDR3 sequences, 34% occurring once. The sample comprised memory CD4+ T cells from salivary gland. These receptors all stem from a female donor with primary Sjogren's syndrome. The CDR3 runs from the conserved cysteine through the conserved F or W. The D gene is left open where the match is weak. Expanded clones get a size class; other rows say once, few or many, or leave the size out.

cdr3_length	v_call	clone_size	d_call	j_call	cdr3_nt	cdr3_aa
18	TRBV28	NA	NA	TRBJ1-4	TGTGCCAGCAGTTCTCCCTTAGGAGACTTTGCAACTAATGAAAAACTGTTTTTT	CASSSPLGDFATNEKLFF
14	TRBV3-1	medium-sized	NA	TRBJ1-2	TGTGCCAGCAGCCCCCACGGAGGGAACTATGGCTACACCTTC	CASSPHGGNYGYTF
12	TRBV20-1	large	TRBD1	TRBJ2-7	TGCAGTGCCGATACCGACAGGGGCGAGCAGTACTTC	CSADTDRGEQYF
15	TRBV7-2	NA	TRBD2	TRBJ2-1	TGTGCCAGCAGACGGACTAGCGGGGGTTACAATGAGCAGTTCTTC	CASRRTSGGYNEQFF
15	TRBV6-5	large	NA	TRBJ1-5	TGTGCCAGCAGCTCTCACGGGAGCGGCAATCAGCCCCAGCATTTT	CASSSHGSGNQPQHF
14	TRBV7-9	NA	TRBD1	TRBJ1-4	TGTGCCAGCAGCACCGGGACAGGGGATGAAAAACTGTTTTTT	CASSTGTGDEKLFF
17	TRBV20-1	NA	TRBD2	TRBJ2-1	TGCAGTGCTTTGGGCGGACTAGCGGGGCGGTCCTACAATGAGCAGTTCTTC	CSALGGLAGRSYNEQFF
13	TRBV5-1	large	NA	TRBJ2-1	TGCGCCAGCAGCCAGGGACAAAACAATGAGCAGTTCTTC	CASSQGQNNEQFF
15	TRBV20-1	large	TRBD1	TRBJ1-6	TGCAGTGCTCAACGCGGGACAGGGAATAATTCACCCCTCCACTTT	CSAQRGTGNNSPLHF
15	TRBV11-2	NA	TRBD2	TRBJ2-7	TGTGCCAGCAGCTTAGCGCTAGCGGGGTGGCACGAGCAGTACTTC	CASSLALAGWHEQYF
16	TRBV12-3/TRBV12-4	large	NA	TRBJ2-1	TGTGCCAGCAGTTCAGAGGTCCGGGGGGCAATCAATGAGCAGTTCTTC	CASSSEVRGAINEQFF
14	TRBV12-3/TRBV12-4	NA	NA	TRBJ2-2	TGTGCCAGCAGTTGGGGGGCCAACACCGGGGAGCTGTTTTTT	CASSWGANTGELFF
17	TRBV24-1	few	TRBD2	TRBJ2-1	TGTGCCACCAGTGATTTAAGCCTAGCGGGGGGGCGGAATGAGCAGTTCTTC	CATSDLSLAGGRNEQFF
15	TRBV6-6	large	NA	TRBJ2-3	TGTGCCAGCACCCGGGAGACAGTTCTCACAGATACGCAGTATTTT	CASTRETVLTDTQYF
13	TRBV7-2	NA	NA	TRBJ2-5	TGTGCCAGCAGCCGGGCCATCGTAGAGACCCAGTACTTC	CASSRAIVETQYF
13	TRBV12-3/TRBV12-4	large	TRBD1	TRBJ2-7	TGTGCCAGCAGTTGGGACAGGGCTGGAGAGCAGTACTTC	CASSWDRAGEQYF
13	TRBV27	medium-sized	NA	TRBJ1-5	TGTGCCAGCAGTTTAGGGAGCAATCAGCCCCAGCATTTT	CASSLGSNQPQHF
12	TRBV12-3/TRBV12-4	large	TRBD1	TRBJ2-1	TGTGCCAGCAGTTTAAGGGCAGGGGGGCAGTTCTTC	CASSLRAGGQFF
14	TRBV7-2	NA	TRBD2	TRBJ2-5	TGTGCCAGCAGTCCACTAGCGGGAGTGGAGACCCAGTACTTC	CASSPLAGVETQYF
16	TRBV25-1	medium-sized	NA	TRBJ2-5	TGTGCCAGCAGTGATACTACCCGAGGGGGTTTGGAGACCCAGTACTTC	CASSDTTRGGLETQYF
15	TRBV7-8	NA	NA	TRBJ1-5	TGTGCCAGCAGCTCCCGGGAGGGGGGGAATCAGCCCCAGCATTTT	CASSSREGGNQPQHF
15	TRBV6-5	NA	TRBD1	TRBJ1-1	TGTGCCAGCAGTTACTCGAGCAGGGGGCGGACTGAAGCTTTCTTT	CASSYSSRGRTEAFF
12	TRBV27	large	TRBD1	TRBJ1-2	TGTGCCAGCAGTGACAGGGTGCGAGGCTACACCTTC	CASSDRVRGYTF
12	TRBV27	medium-sized	NA	TRBJ2-1	TGTGCCAGCAGGACAATTTACAATGAGCAGTTCTTC	CASRTIYNEQFF
13	TRBV10-3	NA	NA	TRBJ2-5	TGTGCCATCAGTCCAGGGGCGGGAGAGACCCAGTACTTC	CAISPGAGETQYF
14	TRBV5-4	once	NA	TRBJ2-3	TGTGCCAGCAGCTTCCTCTGGGGCACAGATACGCAGTATTTT	CASSFLWGTDTQYF
14	TRBV28	NA	NA	TRBJ2-1	TGTGCCAGCAGTTGGGGGGCTAACTACAATGAGCAGTTCTTC	CASSWGANYNEQFF
15	TRBV9	NA	NA	TRBJ1-1	TGTGCCAGCAGCGTATTGACTCCAGGGATCCCTGAAGCTTTCTTT	CASSVLTPGIPEAFF
15	TRBV5-1	medium-sized	NA	TRBJ2-3	TGCGCCAGCAGCTTGGACGGCAGTATGACAGATACGCAGTATTTT	CASSLDGSMTDTQYF
14	TRBV4-1	NA	NA	TRBJ1-1	TGCGCCAGCAGCCCCAGGGAGGGGAACACTGAAGCTTTCTTT	CASSPREGNTEAFF
15	TRBV20-1	NA	NA	TRBJ2-7	TGCAGTGCTAGAGATTTCGACAGGTCAACCTACGAGCAGTACTTC	CSARDFDRSTYEQYF
16	TRBV7-2	NA	NA	TRBJ1-1	TGTGCCAGCAGCTTAGGGGTCGGGACCAAGAACACTGAAGCTTTCTTT	CASSLGVGTKNTEAFF
11	TRBV20-1	large	NA	TRBJ2-7	TGCAGTGCTAGAGCAGGGTACGAGCAGTACTTC	CSARAGYEQYF
14	TRBV28	medium-sized	NA	TRBJ2-7	TGTGCCAGCACCCCCCCGGGGGATGCCTACGAGCAGTACTTC	CASTPPGDAYEQYF
16	TRBV18	medium-sized	TRBD1	TRBJ2-2	TGTGCCAGCACCATACAGGGGAATCCCAATACCGGGGAGCTGTTTTTT	CASTIQGNPNTGELFF
20	TRBV7-9	medium-sized	NA	TRBJ2-7	TGTGCCAGCAGCCCCCGGCTCGATAGGGTGCTATTCTCCTCCTCCTACGAGCAGTACTTC	CASSPRLDRVLFSSSYEQYF
13	TRBV7-6	large	TRBD2	TRBJ2-5	TGTGCCAGCAGCTTAAGGCGGGGGGAGACCCAGTACTTC	CASSLRRGETQYF
15	TRBV7-2	medium-sized	TRBD1	TRBJ2-7	TGTGCCAGCAGCTTCCAGGGGGAAACCTCCTACGAGCAGTACTTC	CASSFQGETSYEQYF
15	TRBV5-1	medium-sized	NA	TRBJ1-1	TGCGCCAGCACCCGAGGGTCGGGGATGAACACTGAAGCTTTCTTT	CASTRGSGMNTEAFF
12	TRBV7-6	NA	NA	TRBJ2-5	TGTGCCAGCAGCTTTTGGGGAGAGACCCAGTACTTC	CASSFWGETQYF
14	TRBV5-1	medium-sized	NA	TRBJ1-4	TGCGCCAGCAGCACAGGGAACACTAATGAAAAACTGTTTTTT	CASSTGNTNEKLFF
16	TRBV2	many	NA	TRBJ1-2	TGTGCCAGCAGTGAAGCCCCCTCCCGCCGGGGTAATGGCTACACCTTC	CASSEAPSRRGNGYTF
16	TRBV5-1	NA	NA	TRBJ2-5	TGCGCCAGCGGCTTGCAGGGGTGGCTCTCCCAAGAGACCCAGTACTTC	CASGLQGWLSQETQYF
15	TRBV6-5	NA	TRBD1	TRBJ2-5	TGTGCCAGCAGTTACCCGACAGGGGGGGTGGAGACCCAGTACTTC	CASSYPTGGVETQYF
14	TRBV9	NA	NA	TRBJ2-3	TGTGCCAGCAGCGTTACAGGAGGCCCAGATACGCAGTATTTT	CASSVTGGPDTQYF
14	TRBV27	medium-sized	NA	TRBJ1-1	TGTGCCAGCAGTTCGCCGACGGTGAACACTGAAGCTTTCTTT	CASSSPTVNTEAFF
15	TRBV29-1	large	TRBD1	TRBJ1-1	TGCAGCGTTGGATTCTCCGGGACAGTGTACACTGAAGCTTTCTTT	CSVGFSGTVYTEAFF
11	TRBV12-3/TRBV12-4	medium-sized	NA	TRBJ2-1	TGTGCCAGCAGACTCACCAATGAGCAGTTCTTC	CASRLTNEQFF
13	TRBV6-2/TRBV6-3	large	NA	TRBJ1-2	TGTGCCAGCTACCAGTCTGGGCGCTATGGCTACACCTTC	CASYQSGRYGYTF
15	TRBV4-1	large	TRBD2	TRBJ2-7	TGCGCCAGCAGCCATGGGGCGGGGGAGAGGTACGAGCAGTACTTC	CASSHGAGERYEQYF
16	TRBV7-2	NA	NA	TRBJ1-2	TGTGCCAGCAGCTTAGATGGGGTCAAAGGAGGCTATGGCTACACCTTC	CASSLDGVKGGYGYTF
13	TRBV25-1	medium-sized	NA	TRBJ1-2	TGTGCCAGCAGTGCCCGTACAGGGAGCGGCTACACCTTC	CASSARTGSGYTF
13	TRBV10-3	NA	NA	TRBJ2-5	TGTGCCATCAGTGAGTCAACCCCCTCGACCCAGTACTTC	CAISESTPSTQYF